A single sample gave rise to the 5 T cell receptor beta chains below, sequenced in a study of brain T cells in children with intractable seizures. Libraries were prepared by immunoSEQ multiplex PCR; TCRdb keeps only in-frame clonotypes and omits some of them. The sample gives 300,000 to 400,000 clones, about 94% of which show up once; 5.7% is in the top ten. The sample's time point: blood from clinic visit 5 months post-surgery; TSC patient then seizure free. The specimen comprised peripheral blood, sampled 5 to 6 months after surgery. Every receptor here comes from a boy less than two years old with tuberous sclerosis and intractable seizures.

The J gene is TRBJ1-5, the V gene TRBV3-1 (or the pseudogene TRBV3-2); D might be TRBD1 (6 bases). The CDR3 spans 16 residues. Trimming took 0 bases from V and 5 from J, leaving 14 bases between them. CDR1 LGHDT and CDR2 YNNKEL come from the germline V gene (reference sequence). The CDR3 protein is CASSQDTGRGDQPQHF. Written as DNA, the CDR3 is TGTGCCAGCAGCCAAGATACGGGCAGGGGTGATCAGCCCCAGCATTTT.

The DNA of the CDR3 is TGCAGCGTTGGTGGAGGGGGCCGTGGCTACACCTTC. It yields the protein CSVGGGGRGYTF. The rearrangement joins TRBV29-1 to TRBJ1-2; 7 bases line up with TRBD1. Looked up from germline, CDR1 is SQVTM and CDR2 is ANQGSEA. The CDR3 is made up of 12 amino acids. The trim removed 4 bases at V and 7 bases at J, leaving 6 bases unmatched.

The chain uses TRBV9 and TRBJ1-1; D uncertain. Germline V lookup: CDR1 SGDLS, CDR2 YYNGEE. The V end lost 0 bases, the J end lost 7 bases, and 13 bases lay between the germline ends. The CDR3 runs to 14 residues. The CDR3 nucleotides read TGTGCCAGCAGCGTAGAATCCGGGTACGGTGAAGCTTTCTTT. Its translation is CASSVESGYGEAFF.

This sequence joins TRBV14 and TRBJ2-3; D is unclear. The length of the CDR3 is 17 residues. The V and J ends lost 0 bases and 2 bases respectively, with 15 bases between them. Germline V gene data show CDR1 as SGHDN and CDR2 as FVKESK. The CDR3, as DNA: TGTGCCAGCAGCCAAGACGGAGAAGACACCTACACAGATACGCAGTATTTT. Its protein product is CASSQDGEDTYTDTQYF.

This sequence joins TRBV7-9 and TRBJ1-5; 7 bases fit TRBD1. J lost 6 bases, V lost 2 bases, and 10 bases had no gene match. The germline V gene has CDR1 SEHNR and CDR2 FQNEAQ (reference sequence). The CDR3 has 16 residues. This chain's CDR3 is CASSLFGGGIGQPQHF. The CDR3, as DNA: TGTGCCAGCAGCTTATTTGGAGGGGGCATAGGTCAGCCCCAGCATTTT.